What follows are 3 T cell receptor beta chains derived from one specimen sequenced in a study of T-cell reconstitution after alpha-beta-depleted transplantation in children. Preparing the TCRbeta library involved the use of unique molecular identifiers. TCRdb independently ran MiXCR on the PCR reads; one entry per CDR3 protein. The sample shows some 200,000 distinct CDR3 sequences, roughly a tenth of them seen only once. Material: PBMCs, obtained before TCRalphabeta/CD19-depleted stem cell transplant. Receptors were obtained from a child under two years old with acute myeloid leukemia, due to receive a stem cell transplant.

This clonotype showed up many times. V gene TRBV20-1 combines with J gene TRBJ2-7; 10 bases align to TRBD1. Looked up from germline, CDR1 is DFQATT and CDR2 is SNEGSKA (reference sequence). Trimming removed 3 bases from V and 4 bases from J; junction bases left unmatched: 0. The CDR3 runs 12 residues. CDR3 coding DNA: TGCAGTGCTAGGGGACAGGGGTACGAGCAGTACTTC. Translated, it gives CSARGQGYEQYF.

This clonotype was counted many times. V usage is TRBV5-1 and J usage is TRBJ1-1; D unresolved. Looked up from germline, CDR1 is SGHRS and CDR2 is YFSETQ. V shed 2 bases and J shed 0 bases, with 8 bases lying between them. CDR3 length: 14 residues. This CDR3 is CASSFRNLNTEAFF. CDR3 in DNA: TGCGCCAGCAGCTTCAGGAACTTGAACACTGAAGCTTTCTTT.

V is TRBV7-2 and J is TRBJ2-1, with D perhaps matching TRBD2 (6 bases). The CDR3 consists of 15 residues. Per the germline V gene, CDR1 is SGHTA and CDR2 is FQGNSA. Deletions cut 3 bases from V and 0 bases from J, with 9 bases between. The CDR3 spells CASSFGGGSYNEQFF. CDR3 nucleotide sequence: TGTGCCAGCAGCTTTGGGGGAGGCTCCTACAATGAGCAGTTCTTC. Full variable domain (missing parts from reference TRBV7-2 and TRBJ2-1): GAGVSQSPSNKVTEKGKDVELRCDPISGHTALYWYRQSLGQGLEFLIYFQGNSAPDKSGLPSDRFSAERTGGSVSTLTIQRTQQEDSAVYLCASSFGGGSYNEQFFGPGTRLTVL.